Below, 18 T cell receptor beta chains from the same sample are listed, as sequenced in a study of blood T cells in healthy people across ages. A second PCR of 7 to 11 cycles used a sample-barcoded 5' primer and a J-beta primer mix. TCRdb reanalysed the 5' RACE reads using MiXCR and keeps one entry per CDR3 protein. Of about 1.8 million distinct CDR3 sequences listed, around 48% are singletons. Sequencing used blood. The receptor set was obtained from a woman aged 40-49 years in good health.

This clonotype was counted between two and nine times. V and J are TRBV5-1 and TRBJ2-6; D possibly matches TRBD1 or TRBD2 (5 bases each). The CDR3 is made up of 18 amino acids. The V and J ends lost 2 bases and 0 bases respectively, with 15 bases between them. Germline-derived CDR1 and CDR2 are SGHRS and YFSETQ. Written as DNA, the CDR3 is TGCGCCAGCAGCTTAGCAGGGAGCCTCGTCTCTGGGGCCAACGTCCTGACTTTC. It is translated as CASSLAGSLVSGANVLTF. Filled out from reference TRBV5-1 and TRBJ2-6, the complete variable domain reads KAGVTQTPRYLIKTRGQQVTLSCSPISGHRSVSWYQQTPGQGLQFLFEYFSETQRNKGNFPGRFSGRQFSNSRSEMNVSTLELGDSALYLCASSLAGSLVSGANVLTFGAGSRLTVL.

V and J are TRBV7-3 and TRBJ2-7; D tentatively fits TRBD1 or TRBD2 (6 bases each). The CDR3 length is 15 residues. The V end was cut by 8 bases, the J end by 0 bases, with 17 bases between. Germline assignment: CDR1 SGHTA and CDR2 FQGTGA. The CDR3: CASGEEGGSSYEQYF. CDR3 coding DNA: TGTGCCAGCGGAGAGGAGGGGGGCAGCTCCTACGAGCAGTACTTC.

This clonotype was found a few times. The J gene is TRBJ2-7, the V gene TRBV29-1, with D unclear. The CDR3 loop spans 14 amino acids. Trimming removed 4 bases at V and 5 bases at J, with 18 bases between. From germline, CDR1 is SQVTM and CDR2 ANQGSEA. The CDR3 sequence: CSVVFSSTYDEQYF. As DNA, the CDR3 is TGCAGCGTTGTGTTCTCCAGCACTTATGACGAGCAGTACTTC.

This clonotype has just a few counts. V is TRBV6-1 and J is TRBJ2-5; D unresolved. Trimming removed 7 bases at V and 5 bases at J, with 20 bases between. The CDR3 spans 15 residues. Per germline, CDR1 MNHNS and CDR2 SASEGT. CDR3 in DNA: TGTGCCAGCACAAGTTCAGTTACGTCGTCCGAGACCCAGTACTTC. It encodes CASTSSVTSSETQYF.

V is TRBV27 and J is TRBJ2-5; D perhaps matches TRBD1 (7 bases). V gave up 5 bases and J gave up 5 bases, with 15 bases separating them. This CDR3 region has 14 residues. Germline V lookup: CDR1 MNHEY, CDR2 SMNVEV (reference sequence). For the CDR3, the DNA is TGTGCCAGCAGTAAGGGGGCACGGGGGGAGACCCAGTACTTC. Translating it yields CASSKGARGETQYF.

This clonotype has just a few counts. The chain uses TRBV15 and TRBJ2-1, with TRBD1 matching over 8 bases. J gave up 5 bases and V 3 bases, and 15 bases lay outside the gene matches. Looked up from germline, CDR1 is LNHNV and CDR2 is YYDKDF (reference sequence). The length of the CDR3 is 18 residues. CDR3 loop: CATSSPRRAGGANNEQFF. In nucleotides, the CDR3 is TGTGCCACCAGCAGCCCCCGGAGGGCAGGGGGCGCGAACAATGAGCAGTTCTTC.

The rearrangement joins TRBV20-1 to TRBJ2-1, with D tentatively TRBD1 or TRBD2 (6 bases each). In germline, CDR1 is DFQATT, CDR2 SNEGSKA (reference sequence). With 5 bases removed from V and 0 bases from J, the gap between germline ends came to 17 bases. There are 16 residues in the CDR3. The CDR3 bases are TGCAGTGCTCTGGTAGGTAGGGGGGCCTCCTACAATGAGCAGTTCTTC. This translates into CSALVGRGASYNEQFF.

This chain connects TRBV6-2 or TRBV6-3 to TRBJ2-7; the D is unclear. V lost 6 bases and J 0 bases, leaving 12 bases between the germline ends. The CDR3 is 14 amino acids. Germline loops: CDR1 MNHEY, CDR2 SVGEGT. The CDR3: CASRTTPGSYEQYF. The CDR3 region has the DNA TGTGCCAGCAGAACTACTCCGGGCTCCTACGAGCAGTACTTC.

This clonotype has more than one count but fewer than ten. This chain's CDR3 is CSAGPGGNEQFF. DNA for the CDR3: TGCAGCGCCGGGCCCGGGGGCAATGAGCAGTTCTTC. The chain is built from TRBV29-1 and TRBJ2-1; D perhaps matches TRBD2 (6 bases). V was shortened by 7 bases and J by 6 bases, with 13 bases between the two germline ends. There are 12 residues in the CDR3. Germline assignment: CDR1 SQVTM and CDR2 ANQGSEA.

This clonotype was counted a few times. The gene calls are TRBV28 and TRBJ2-7; either TRBD1 or TRBD2 may supply D (5 bases each). The CDR3 runs 14 residues. The V gene lost 2 bases and the J gene lost 2 bases, with 10 bases spanning the gap. The germline gives CDR1 MDHEN, CDR2 SYDVKM. For the CDR3, the DNA is TGTGCCAGCAGTTTAATAGGGGACCCCTACGAGCAGTACTTC. This translates into CASSLIGDPYEQYF.

This clonotype was seen ten or more times. The junction departs from the called germline gene at one end, perhaps through a read error. The chain is built from TRBV5-1 and TRBJ1-2; D possibly corresponds to TRBD1 (6 bases). The CDR3 loop spans 13 amino acids. Germline-derived CDR1 and CDR2 are SGHRS and YFSETQ. The CDR3 sequence: CASSLDGGGGYTF. The CDR3 DNA is TGTGCCAGCAGCTTAGATGGAGGGGGAGGCTACACCTTC.

This rearrangement joins TRBV7-3 to TRBJ1-6; D remains unclear. This CDR3 is built from 15 residues. Germline loops: CDR1 SGHTA, CDR2 FQGTGA. The V end was cut by 1 base, the J end by 7 bases, with 11 bases between. CDR3 sequence: CASSLKGSLNSPLHF. The CDR3 DNA sequence: TGTGCCAGCAGCTTAAAGGGTTCCCTAAATTCACCCCTCCACTTT.

The DNA of the CDR3 is TGTGCCAGTAGCCCAACAGGGGCCTCTGGGGCCAACGTCCTGACTTTC. Protein product: CASSPTGASGANVLTF. The chain carries TRBV19 and TRBJ2-6; 7 bases fit TRBD1. The junction had 5 bases not matched to a gene; V was cut back by 6 bases and J by 0 bases. The CDR3 consists of 16 residues. Germline V gives CDR1 LNHDA, CDR2 SQIVND (reference sequence). Full variable domain (missing parts from reference TRBV19 and TRBJ2-6): DGGITQSPKYLFRKEGQNVTLSCEQNLNHDAMYWYRQDPGQGLRLIYYSQIVNDFQKGDIAEGYSVSREKKESFPLTVTSAQKNPTAFYLCASSPTGASGANVLTFGAGSRLTVL.

In DNA form, the CDR3 reads TGTGCCAGCAGCTTACGAAGGGGAGTCTACGAGCAGTACTTC. Protein sequence: CASSLRRGVYEQYF. This rearrangement joins TRBV7-8 to TRBJ2-7; the D call may be TRBD1 or TRBD2 (5 bases each). Trimming removed 2 bases at V and 3 bases at J, with 11 bases between. The length of the CDR3 is 14 residues. Per germline, CDR1 SGHVS and CDR2 FQNEAQ.

The V gene is TRBV20-1, the J gene TRBJ1-2; no reliable D call. The V gene lost 0 bases and the J gene lost 2 bases, with 16 bases spanning the gap. CDR1 is DFQATT, CDR2 SNEGSKA, per germline (reference sequence). The CDR3 loop spans 16 amino acids. CDR3 nucleotides: TGCAGTGCTAGAGATTCTCTCCGCTCAAGCAACTATGGCTACACCTTC. Translation gives CSARDSLRSSNYGYTF.

CDR3 coding DNA: TGTGCCAGCAGCCAACCCTTCGGGGGTTCGTTAGGAGGCTACACCTTC. As protein: CASSQPFGGSLGGYTF. This rearrangement joins TRBV6-6 to TRBJ1-2; D is possibly TRBD1 (5 bases). Germline V gene lookup returns CDR1 MNHNY and CDR2 SVGAGI (reference sequence). Trimming stripped 6 bases from V and 8 bases from J, with 25 bases between. CDR3 size: 16 residues.

The genes are TRBV6-5 and TRBJ2-4; TRBD2 might be the D (6 bases). V lost 4 bases and J 4 bases, leaving 11 bases between the germline ends. Germline V gene data show CDR1 as MNHEY and CDR2 as SVGAGI. The CDR3 has 14 amino acids. Written as DNA, the CDR3 is TGTGCCAGCAGTTGGGGGGTGGGGAAAAACATTCAGTACTTC. Its protein product is CASSWGVGKNIQYF.

This clonotype was counted a few times. The chain combines TRBV7-9 with TRBJ2-5; 8 nucleotides line up with TRBD1. The J segment lost 2 bases and the V segment lost 6 bases, leaving 2 bases of the junction unmatched. The germline CDR1 and CDR2 sequences are SEHNR and FQNEAQ (reference sequence). The length of the CDR3 is 13 residues. DNA for the CDR3: TGTGCCAGCAGGACAGGGGAACAAGAGACCCAGTACTTC. It specifies CASRTGEQETQYF. Supplemented by reference TRBV7-9 and TRBJ2-5, the full variable domain reads DTGVSQNPRHKITKRGQNVTFRCDPISEHNRLYWYRQTLGQGPEFLTYFQNEAQLEKSRLLSDRFSAERPKGSFSTLEIQRTEQGDSAMYLCASRTGEQETQYFGPGTRLLVL.